This TCR beta chain was documented in a study of response to subunit inactivated influenza vaccine. A few counts support this clonotype. TCRdb reprocessed the RT-PCR reads via MiXCR and lists one record per CDR3 protein. The top ten clones hold less than 9% of a sample with hundreds of thousands of distinct CDR3 sequences, about 14% of them seen once. This TCR came from a man aged 50 or older who received an inactivated influenza vaccine. The sample here was PBMCs from blood, taken approximately 15 days before vaccination.

CDR3 loop: CASSYSGSAKNIQYF. The CDR3 coding sequence is TGTGCCAGCAGTTACTCGGGGTCAGCCAAAAACATTCAGTACTTC. This rearrangement joins TRBV6-2 or TRBV6-3 to TRBJ2-4; no reliable D call. The CDR3 covers 15 residues. V gave up 0 bases and J gave up 0 bases, with 6 bases separating them. Germline CDR1 is MNHEY and CDR2 is SVGEGT.